The 3 T cell receptor beta chains given below trace back to one sample, sequenced in a study of blood T cell repertoires in COVID-19. The table came from immunoSEQ multiplex PCR; TCRdb's copy has only in-frame clones and leaves some out. The sample shows about 160,000 clones, around four fifths of them seen only once. Sequenced material: peripheral blood. The receptor source for this set is a man between 65 and 79 years old with acute or convalescent COVID-19.

The chain employs TRBV28 and TRBJ1-3; TRBD1 aligns across 8 bases. In germline, CDR1 is MDHEN, CDR2 SYDVKM. V lost 6 bases, J lost 1 base, and 2 bases stayed unmatched. The CDR3 contains 14 residues. The CDR3 spells CASSTGGSGNTIYF. The CDR3 DNA reads TGTGCCAGCAGCACAGGGGGGTCTGGAAACACCATATATTTT.

This rearrangement joins TRBV7-2 to TRBJ2-1, with TRBD2 as a possible D gene (6 bases). CDR3 length: 18 residues. Trimming took off 1 base at V and 9 bases at J, with 25 bases between the two ends. CDR1 is SGHTA and CDR2 is FQGNSA in the germline V gene. The CDR3: CASSLVPIGGGTSGEQFF. DNA for the CDR3: TGTGCCAGCAGCTTAGTTCCGATCGGGGGAGGAACAAGTGGTGAGCAGTTCTTC.

The chain carries TRBV27 and TRBJ1-2, with 11 bases aligning to TRBD1. CDR3 length: 14 amino acids. CDR1 and CDR2 (germline): MNHEY, SMNVEV (reference sequence). J gave up 5 bases and V 5 bases, and 4 bases lay outside the gene matches. CDR3 nucleotide sequence: TGTGCCAGCAGTCCGGGACAGGGGGAGTATGGCTACACCTTC. This gives the protein CASSPGQGEYGYTF.